Below are 28 T cell receptor beta chains sequenced from a single sample in a study of CD8 T cells in Susac syndrome. Reverse transcription of roughly 0.5 to 1 ug RNA was performed with random hexamers. One entry per CDR3 protein, called by TCRdb with MiXCR from the immunoSEQ multiplex PCR reads. Of under 350,000 distinct CDR3 sequences detected, 90% to 95% appear once; the ten largest clones hold about 0.063%. Sequences were obtained from CD4+ T cells from PBMCs. These receptors all stem from a human donor with multiple sclerosis.

This clonotype was counted a single time. The chain uses TRBV6-6 and TRBJ1-4; 7 nucleotides match TRBD1. Germline V CDR1 and CDR2: MNHNY, SVGAGI (reference sequence). CDR3 length equals 14 residues. With 5 bases clipped from V and 8 bases from J, the junction kept 8 bases outside the gene matches. CDR3 region: CASSLDRDGEKLFF. DNA of the CDR3: TGTGCCAGCAGTCTCGACAGGGATGGGGAAAAACTGTTTTTT.

This chain's CDR3 is CASSREGADYGYTF. CDR3 nucleotide sequence: TGCGCCAGCAGCCGGGAGGGGGCAGACTATGGCTACACCTTC. The chain links TRBV5-1 to TRBJ1-2; 7 bases map to TRBD1. Losses at the gene ends were 4 bases for V and 3 bases for J; bases not matched to a gene: 6. The CDR3 runs 14 residues. Germline lookup yields CDR1 SGHRS and CDR2 YFSETQ.

V is TRBV20-1 and J is TRBJ1-2; TRBD1 agrees at 7 bases. The CDR3 sequence is 15 residues long. Trimming at V came to 2 bases and at J to 6 bases, leaving 12 bases not matched to a gene. Germline V gene data show CDR1 as DFQATT and CDR2 as SNEGSKA (reference sequence). The DNA of the CDR3 is TGCAGTGCTAGATCGGGGAGACAGGGTTGGGATGGCTACACCTTC. Amino acid sequence: CSARSGRQGWDGYTF.

This sequence joins TRBV7-2 and TRBJ2-2; D not certain. The CDR3 is 16 amino acids. In germline, CDR1 is SGHTA, CDR2 FQGNSA. The V and J ends lost 1 base and 2 bases respectively, with 11 bases between them. Here the CDR3 DNA reads TGTGCCAGCAGCTTAGGGCTGCTGGGTAACACCGGGGAGCTGTTTTTT. It codes for CASSLGLLGNTGELFF.

This clonotype appeared once. CDR3 sequence (DNA): TGTGCCACCGATGGCAGGGCTAGCGGGAGCGATGAGCAGTTCTTC. As protein: CATDGRASGSDEQFF. The chain couples TRBV24-1 to TRBJ2-1; TRBD2 agrees at 10 bases. V lost 9 bases to trimming and J lost 8 bases; unmatched junction nucleotides: 12. CDR1 and CDR2 from the germline V gene are KGHDR and SFDVKD. The CDR3 covers 15 residues.

The V and J genes are TRBV7-9 and TRBJ2-3; D tentatively fits TRBD1 or TRBD2 (5 bases each). The CDR3 sequence is 17 residues long. Deletions cut 0 bases from V and 2 bases from J, with 15 bases between. Germline CDR1 SEHNR, CDR2 FQNEAQ (reference sequence). DNA of the CDR3: TGTGCCAGCAGCTTAGCTTCTGGGGATGGGACCACAGATACGCAGTATTTT. Translation gives CASSLASGDGTTDTQYF.

The chain is built from TRBV2 and TRBJ2-1; no clear D. CDR3 length equals 11 residues. Trimming left V 6 bases short and J 9 bases short, with 9 bases between. Per the germline V gene, CDR1 is SNHLY and CDR2 is FYNNEI. The CDR3 sequence is CASSKVAEQFF. CDR3 nucleotide sequence: TGTGCCAGCAGCAAGGTGGCTGAGCAGTTCTTC.

The gene calls are TRBV4-1 and TRBJ2-3, with D possibly TRBD2 on 6 matching bases. V was shortened by 1 base and J by 3 bases, with 11 bases between the two germline ends. CDR1 and CDR2 from the germline V gene are MGHRA and YSYEKL. This CDR3 has 15 residues. DNA of the CDR3: TGCGCCAGCAGCCAAGTATTAGCGGAGACAGATACGCAGTATTTT. Protein product: CASSQVLAETDTQYF.

The chain has TRBV2 and TRBJ2-2; D assignment may be TRBD1 or TRBD2 (5 bases each). Germline V CDR1 and CDR2: SNHLY, FYNNEI. The CDR3 is made up of 14 amino acids. Trimming took off 8 bases at V and 4 bases at J, with 14 bases between the two ends. The CDR3 sequence: CASAGTRTTGELFF. Written as DNA, the CDR3 is TGTGCCAGCGCCGGGACCCGAACCACCGGGGAGCTGTTTTTT.

The rearrangement uses TRBV5-1 and TRBJ1-6; no reliable D call. The CDR3 contains 15 residues. V gave up 2 bases and J gave up 8 bases, with 14 bases separating them. Germline V CDR1 and CDR2: SGHRS, YFSETQ. The CDR3 spells CASSLGRSRDSPLHF. CDR3 in DNA: TGCGCCAGCAGCTTAGGACGAAGTAGGGATTCACCCCTCCACTTT.

This clonotype has a handful of counts. This chain joins TRBV7-9 and TRBJ1-1, with D uncertain. Trimming stripped 10 bases from V and 4 bases from J, with 10 bases between. This CDR3 region has 11 residues. Germline assignment: CDR1 SEHNR and CDR2 FQNEAQ (reference sequence). CDR3 nucleotide sequence: TGTGCCACCGAGGAGGCCACTGAAGCTTTCTTT. This translates into CATEEATEAFF. The full variable domain, its missing parts supplied by reference TRBV7-9 and TRBJ1-1, is DTGVSQNPRHKITKRGQNVTFRCDPISEHNRLYWYRQTLGQGPEFLTYFQNEAQLEKSRLLSDRFSAERPKGSFSTLEIQRTEQGDSAMYLCATEEATEAFFGQGTRLTVV.

The V gene is TRBV7-8, the J gene TRBJ2-5, with D possibly matching TRBD2 (6 bases). The ends were cut back, 2 bases at V and 2 bases at J, with 9 bases in the middle. The CDR3 runs 14 residues. CDR1 SGHVS and CDR2 FQNEAQ come from the germline V gene. The CDR3 reads CASSLLAPQETQYF. CDR3 DNA sequence: TGTGCCAGCAGCTTACTAGCGCCTCAAGAGACCCAGTACTTC.

The V and J genes are TRBV20-1 and TRBJ1-2; tentatively, D is TRBD1 (5 bases). CDR3 length: 15 residues. Germline CDR1 DFQATT, CDR2 SNEGSKA (reference sequence). Trimming took 5 bases from V and 8 from J, leaving 24 bases between them. The CDR3 reads CSAVKGEGTLGGYTF. CDR3 nucleotides: TGCAGTGCTGTGAAAGGCGAGGGGACCTTAGGAGGCTACACCTTC.

V is TRBV19 and J is TRBJ1-5; TRBD1 matches at 11 bases. The CDR3 extends over 18 amino acids. Germline V lookup: CDR1 LNHDA, CDR2 SQIVND (reference sequence). V was clipped by 10 bases and J by 3 bases; unmatched bases: 17. For the CDR3, the DNA is TGTGCCACCAAGGAGGACAGGGGGCCAGGATCCCCCAATCAGCCCCAGCATTTT. Its translation: CATKEDRGPGSPNQPQHF.

In DNA form, the CDR3 reads TGTGCCATCAGTGAGTCAACAGACTCTGGAAACACCATATATTTT. Amino acids: CAISESTDSGNTIYF. This chain joins TRBV10-3 and TRBJ1-3; no clear D gene. CDR1 is ENHRY and CDR2 is SYGVKD in the germline V gene. The length of the CDR3 is 15 residues. The germline V and J ends were trimmed by 0 bases and 0 bases, with 6 bases remaining between them.

V usage is TRBV3-1 and J usage is TRBJ2-5; D is unclear. The CDR3 has 13 residues. Germline CDR1 is LGHDT and CDR2 is YNNKEL (reference sequence). V was clipped by 6 bases and J by 2 bases, with 10 bases between them. The CDR3 nucleotides are TGTGCCAGCAGTTGGCAGTATCAAGAGACCCAGTACTTC. Its translation is CASSWQYQETQYF.

The rearrangement uses TRBV24-1 and TRBJ2-5; 9 nucleotides agree with TRBD2. The V and J ends lost 0 bases and 0 bases, in that order; junction bases with no gene match: 1. The germline V gene has CDR1 KGHDR and CDR2 SFDVKD. The CDR3 runs 16 residues. CDR3 sequence (DNA): TGTGCCACCAGTGATTTGACTAGCGGGTACCAAGAGACCCAGTACTTC. Translating it yields CATSDLTSGYQETQYF.

The gene calls are TRBV5-4 and TRBJ2-5, with TRBD2 matching over 13 bases. The V gene end was trimmed by 0 bases and the J gene end by 4 bases; junction bases not matched to a gene: 3. Per germline, CDR1 SGHNT and CDR2 YYREEE (reference sequence). The CDR3 runs to 16 residues. CDR3 in DNA: TGTGCCAGCAGCTTGGTCGGACTAGCGGGGGCAGAGACCCAGTACTTC. Protein product: CASSLVGLAGAETQYF.

J is TRBJ2-5 and V is TRBV9; maybe TRBD2 (7 bases). CDR1 is SGDLS and CDR2 is YYNGEE in the germline V gene. The CDR3 is 15 residues long. Trimming took 4 bases from V and 1 from J, leaving 14 bases between them. The CDR3 DNA follows: TGTGCCAGCAGCCTACTTGCGGGGGCCCAAGAGACCCAGTACTTC. It codes for CASSLLAGAQETQYF. The whole variable domain, remainder taken from reference TRBV9 and TRBJ2-5, is DSGVTQTPKHLITATGQRVTLRCSPRSGDLSVYWYQQSLDQGLQFLIQYYNGEERAKGNILERFSAQQFPDLHSELNLSSLELGDSALYFCASSLLAGAQETQYFGPGTRLLVL.

The CDR3 region is CASSQDDQYEQFF. Written as DNA, the CDR3 is TGCGCCAGCAGCCAAGATGACCAGTATGAGCAGTTCTTC. This chain links TRBV4-1 with TRBJ2-1; D gene unclear. Germline assignment: CDR1 MGHRA and CDR2 YSYEKL. The CDR3 length is 13 residues. V lost 0 bases and J lost 8, with 8 bases in between.

V and J are TRBV19 and TRBJ2-6; 7 bases are a match to TRBD1. CDR3 length: 16 residues. CDR1 is LNHDA and CDR2 is SQIVND in the germline V gene (reference sequence). The J segment lost 1 base and the V segment lost 4 bases, leaving 4 bases of the junction unmatched. The CDR3 sequence: CASSTGQYSGANVLTF. CDR3 nucleotides: TGTGCCAGTAGTACGGGACAGTATTCTGGGGCCAACGTCCTGACTTTC.

This clonotype has just one count. The rearrangement uses TRBV6-1 and TRBJ2-5; 7 bases match TRBD1. The CDR3 runs to 16 residues. After removal of 1 base from V and 5 bases from J, the junction contained 10 bases not matched to a gene. CDR1 is MNHNS, CDR2 SASEGT, per germline. CDR3 coding DNA: TGTGCCAGCAGTGAAGTGACAGGGTGGTTGGGGGAGACCCAGTACTTC. It encodes CASSEVTGWLGETQYF.

This sequence joins TRBV20-1 and TRBJ1-2; possibly TRBD1 for D (6 bases). Germline CDR1 is DFQATT and CDR2 is SNEGSKA (reference sequence). V lost 3 bases and J lost 8, with 19 bases in between. The CDR3 sequence is 14 residues long. The CDR3 sequence is CSASGPWGAIGYTF. The CDR3 region has the DNA TGCAGTGCTAGCGGTCCTTGGGGGGCGATCGGCTACACCTTC.

This chain links TRBV23-1 with TRBJ1-2; no firm D call. TRBV23-1 is sorted into the ORF group, with uncertain function. V lost 4 bases and J 8 bases, leaving 11 bases between the germline ends. The CDR3 is made up of 12 amino acids. The CDR3 region has the DNA TGCGCCAGCAGTCGAAGTACCGGCGGCTACACCTTC. It translates to CASSRSTGGYTF.

The V gene is TRBV5-4, the J gene TRBJ2-5; tentatively, D is TRBD1 or TRBD2 (5 bases each). The length of the CDR3 is 14 residues. The ends were cut back, 3 bases at V and 4 bases at J, with 13 bases in the middle. From germline, CDR1 is SGHNT and CDR2 YYREEE (reference sequence). CDR3 bases: TGTGCCAGCAGCTCCGGGACCACACCAGAGACCCAGTACTTC. This sequence encodes CASSSGTTPETQYF.

The gene calls are TRBV7-2 and TRBJ2-2, with 10 bases matching TRBD2. Germline CDR1 and CDR2: SGHTA and FQGNSA. CDR3 size: 15 residues. The junction had 5 bases not matched to a gene; V was cut back by 4 bases and J by 6 bases. The CDR3 protein is CASSWASGSAGELFF. The CDR3 DNA reads TGTGCCAGCAGCTGGGCTAGCGGGAGCGCCGGGGAGCTGTTTTTT.

The rearrangement links TRBV5-1 to TRBJ2-1, with D hard to call. V was trimmed by 1 base and J by 2 bases, leaving 10 bases between them. The CDR3 sequence is 15 residues long. Germline V gene sequence: CDR1 SGHRS, CDR2 YFSETQ. The CDR3 is CASSLSYGTYNEQFF. The CDR3 nucleotides read TGCGCCAGCAGCTTGTCTTACGGAACCTACAATGAGCAGTTCTTC.

The chain is built from TRBV7-9 and TRBJ2-1, with TRBD2 matching 10 bases. Germline V gives CDR1 SEHNR, CDR2 FQNEAQ (reference sequence). V shed 4 bases, J shed 13 bases, and the junction held 13 bases outside the gene matches. This CDR3 comprises 15 residues. The CDR3, as DNA: TGTGCCAGCAGCTGGGGGCTAGCGGGAGAAAGGGCACAGTTCTTC. This sequence encodes CASSWGLAGERAQFF.